The TCR beta chain described here comes from a study of blood T cell repertoires in COVID-19. Method: immunoSEQ multiplex PCR; TCRdb's copy keeps in-frame clones and lacks some. The data contain roughly 48,000 clones, roughly 83% of them singletons. Trimming cost V 0 bases and J 0 bases, with 9 bases left between them. The length of the CDR3 is 17 residues. Germline-derived CDR1 and CDR2 are LNHDA and SQIVND (reference sequence). This sequence originates from a man between 65 and 85 years old with acute or convalescent COVID-19. V gene TRBV19 combines with J gene TRBJ2-6; weak D call: TRBD1 (5 bases). The sample taken for sequencing was peripheral blood. The CDR3 reads CASSIDQGNSGANVLTF. Here the CDR3 DNA reads TGTGCCAGTAGTATAGATCAGGGTAACTCTGGGGCCAACGTCCTGACTTTC.